Below are 10 T cell receptor beta chains sequenced from a single sample in a study of T-cell reconstitution after alpha-beta-depleted transplantation in children (dated by TCRdb to about 2016). The treatment or condition label corresponds to: allogeneic hematopoietic cell transplantation with graft depleted of TCRalphabeta T cells and CD19 B cells. The method was PCR. Sequencing instrument: Illumina HiSeq 2500. To normalize quantification of the TCRbeta repertoire, the TCR libraries were built with molecular barcoding that relied on unique molecular identifiers. The public reads were quality trimmed at Q25 with fastp and then assembled into clones with MiXCR by TCRdb, keeping productive beta chains. Each CDR3 protein gets just one entry, which takes the most common genes and DNA from the rows behind it. Recorded for this sample are 75,000 to 90,000 distinct CDR3 sequences; roughly an eighth of them occurred a single time. 25% to 30% of the sample is taken by the ten largest.

The sequences come from PBMCs, mostly from graft donor cells, collected 180 days after TCRalphabeta/CD19-depleted stem cell transplant. These receptors were collected from a male patient aged 2-9 years who had a stem cell transplant for acute lymphoblastic leukemia, so the T cells may come from the graft donor.

This clonotype appeared a few times. The V and J genes are TRBV6-2 or TRBV6-3 and TRBJ2-1; 11 bases are shared with TRBD2. Per the germline V gene, CDR1 is MNHEY and CDR2 is SVGEGT. This CDR3 contains 16 residues. Germline trimming cut 2 bases from V and 4 bases from J; bases unmatched to any gene: 4. This CDR3 reads CASSYPLAGVYNEQFF. As DNA, the CDR3 is TGTGCCAGCAGTTACCCACTAGCGGGGGTGTACAATGAGCAGTTCTTC.

The chain couples TRBV9 to TRBJ2-5, with 7 bases matching TRBD2. Trimming removed 4 bases from V and 5 bases from J; junction bases left unmatched: 5. Germline CDR1 and CDR2: SGDLS and YYNGEE. The CDR3 covers 13 residues. The CDR3 DNA sequence: TGTGCCAGCAGCTCTAGCGGCCGGGAGACCCAGTACTTC. The encoded protein is CASSSSGRETQYF.

The chain recombines TRBV12-3 or TRBV12-4 with TRBJ1-5; 8 nucleotides line up with TRBD1. The CDR3 is 15 amino acids. The V segment lost 3 bases and the J segment 2 bases; nucleotides outside the gene matches: 3. The CDR3 DNA reads TGTGCCAGCAGTTTGGTGGGACAGGGCAATCAGCCCCAGCATTTT. Its protein product is CASSLVGQGNQPQHF.

This clonotype was seen once. The chain carries TRBV5-1 and TRBJ2-3, with TRBD1 identical over 9 bases. CDR3 length: 15 residues. Germline V gene lookup returns CDR1 SGHRS and CDR2 YFSETQ. V lost 5 bases, J lost 8 bases, and 12 bases stayed unmatched. The DNA for the CDR3 is TGCGCCAGCAGAAGCGACAGGGGGAAAGGTGGTACGCAGTATTTT. Residues: CASRSDRGKGGTQYF.

This chain uses TRBV5-1 with TRBJ1-1; weak D call: TRBD1 (6 bases). V was pared by 5 bases and J by 3 bases, with 11 bases between. Looked up from germline, CDR1 is SGHRS and CDR2 is YFSETQ. The CDR3 spans 13 residues. CDR3 sequence reads: CASSHRADTEAFF. The CDR3 DNA sequence: TGCGCCAGCAGTCACAGGGCGGACACTGAAGCTTTCTTT. Variable domain in full (rest from reference TRBV5-1 and TRBJ1-1): KAGVTQTPRYLIKTRGQQVTLSCSPISGHRSVSWYQQTPGQGLQFLFEYFSETQRNKGNFPGRFSGRQFSNSRSEMNVSTLELGDSALYLCASSHRADTEAFFGQGTRLTVV.

This clonotype was counted a few times. This sequence joins TRBV18 and TRBJ2-5, with 8 bases matching TRBD2. CDR3 length equals 14 residues. The V gene end was trimmed by 2 bases and the J gene end by 5 bases; junction bases not matched to a gene: 4. The germline V gene encodes CDR1 KGHSH and CDR2 LQKENI. CDR3: CASSPSGSFETQYF. Here the CDR3 DNA reads TGTGCCAGCTCACCAAGCGGGAGTTTTGAGACCCAGTACTTC. Full variable domain (missing parts from reference TRBV18 and TRBJ2-5): NAGVMQNPRHLVRRRGQEARLRCSPMKGHSHVYWYRQLPEEGLKFMVYLQKENIIDESGMPKERFSAEFPKEGPSILRIQQVVRGDSAAYFCASSPSGSFETQYFGPGTRLLVL.

This clonotype was seen repeatedly, ten times or more. The genes are TRBV20-1 and TRBJ1-2, with D hard to call. Trimming pared 2 bases from V and 2 bases from J, leaving 6 bases between. CDR3 length equals 12 residues. The germline gives CDR1 DFQATT, CDR2 SNEGSKA (reference sequence). In DNA, the CDR3 is TGCAGTGCTAGAATGGGAAACTATGGCTACACCTTC. Residues: CSARMGNYGYTF.

This clonotype occurred many times. The J gene is TRBJ2-2, the V gene TRBV20-1; no clear D. CDR3 length: 14 amino acids. Germline V CDR1 and CDR2: DFQATT, SNEGSKA (reference sequence). V shed 3 bases and J shed 5 bases, with 13 bases lying between them. The CDR3 loop reads CSASPGPLTGELFF. The CDR3, as DNA: TGCAGTGCTAGCCCAGGACCTTTAACCGGGGAGCTGTTTTTT.

This clonotype appeared many times. For the CDR3, the DNA is TGTGCCATCGGAGGAGGCGGGAGGAACGAGCAGTACTTC. Protein sequence: CAIGGGGRNEQYF. This chain uses TRBV12-3 or TRBV12-4 with TRBJ2-7; the match to TRBD2 covers 8 bases. CDR3 length equals 13 residues. V dropped 10 bases and J dropped 5; count of bases not matched to a gene: 10.

J is TRBJ2-7 and V is TRBV12-3 or TRBV12-4; D might be TRBD1 (6 bases). The germline V and J ends were trimmed by 3 bases and 0 bases, with 9 bases remaining between them. The CDR3 runs 14 residues. CDR3 in DNA: TGTGCCAGCAGTTTTAGGGACATCTCCTACGAGCAGTACTTC. This codes for CASSFRDISYEQYF.